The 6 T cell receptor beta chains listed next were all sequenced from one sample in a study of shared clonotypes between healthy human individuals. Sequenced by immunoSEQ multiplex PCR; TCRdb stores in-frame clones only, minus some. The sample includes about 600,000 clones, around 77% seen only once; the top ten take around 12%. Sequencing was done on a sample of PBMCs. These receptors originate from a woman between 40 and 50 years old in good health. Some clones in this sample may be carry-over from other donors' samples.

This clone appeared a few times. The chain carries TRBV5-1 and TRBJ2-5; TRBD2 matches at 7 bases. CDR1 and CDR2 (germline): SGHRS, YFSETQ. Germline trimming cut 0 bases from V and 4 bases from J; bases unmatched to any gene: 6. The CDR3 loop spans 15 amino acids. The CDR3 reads CASSLGVLAGETQYF. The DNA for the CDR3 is TGCGCCAGCAGCTTGGGCGTGTTAGCGGGAGAGACCCAGTACTTC.

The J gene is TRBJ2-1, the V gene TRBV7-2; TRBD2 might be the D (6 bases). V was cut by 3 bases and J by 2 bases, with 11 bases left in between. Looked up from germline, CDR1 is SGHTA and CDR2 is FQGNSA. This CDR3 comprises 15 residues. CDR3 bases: TGTGCCAGCAGCTTGCTGGGGGGTCCCTACAATGAGCAGTTCTTC. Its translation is CASSLLGGPYNEQFF.

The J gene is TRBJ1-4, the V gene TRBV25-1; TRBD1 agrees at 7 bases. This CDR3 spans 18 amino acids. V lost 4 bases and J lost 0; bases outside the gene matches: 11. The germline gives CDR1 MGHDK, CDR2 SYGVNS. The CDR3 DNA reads TGTGCCAGCAGTGGTTGGGACAGCCTCCTTGCAACTAATGAAAAACTGTTTTTT. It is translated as CASSGWDSLLATNEKLFF.

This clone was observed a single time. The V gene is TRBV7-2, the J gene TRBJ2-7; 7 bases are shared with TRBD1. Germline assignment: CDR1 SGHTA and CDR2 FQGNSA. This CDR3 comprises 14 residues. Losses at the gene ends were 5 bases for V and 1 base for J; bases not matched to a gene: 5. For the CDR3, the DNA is TGTGCCAGCAGCGCGATCAGGGGGTCCTACGAGCAGTACTTC. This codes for CASSAIRGSYEQYF.

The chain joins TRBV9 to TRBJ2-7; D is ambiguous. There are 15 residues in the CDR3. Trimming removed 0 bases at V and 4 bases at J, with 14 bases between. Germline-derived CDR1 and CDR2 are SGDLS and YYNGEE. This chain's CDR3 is CASSVGDSRNYEQYF. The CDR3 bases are TGTGCCAGCAGCGTAGGGGATAGCAGGAATTACGAGCAGTACTTC.

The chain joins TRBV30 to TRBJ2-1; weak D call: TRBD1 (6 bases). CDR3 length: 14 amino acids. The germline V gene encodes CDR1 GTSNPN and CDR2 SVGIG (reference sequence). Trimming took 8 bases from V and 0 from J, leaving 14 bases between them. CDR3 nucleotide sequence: TGTGCCGGAAGAACAGGGTACTCCTACAATGAGCAGTTCTTC. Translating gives CAGRTGYSYNEQFF.